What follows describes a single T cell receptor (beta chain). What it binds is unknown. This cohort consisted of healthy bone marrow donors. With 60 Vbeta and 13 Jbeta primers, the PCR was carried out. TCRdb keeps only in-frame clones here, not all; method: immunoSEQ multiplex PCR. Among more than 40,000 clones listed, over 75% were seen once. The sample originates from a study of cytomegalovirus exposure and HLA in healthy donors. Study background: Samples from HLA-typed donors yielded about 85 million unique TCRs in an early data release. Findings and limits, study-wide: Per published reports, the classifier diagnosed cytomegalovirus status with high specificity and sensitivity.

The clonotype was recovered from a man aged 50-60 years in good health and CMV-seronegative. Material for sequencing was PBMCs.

CDR3 loop: CASSPSGTGVYEQYF. CDR3 DNA: TGTGCCAGCAGCCCATCCGGGACAGGGGTCTACGAGCAGTACTTC. This rearrangement joins TRBV5-4 to TRBJ2-7, with 10 bases identical to TRBD1. With V trimmed by 4 bases and J by 3 bases, 7 bases remained unmatched. The CDR3 runs 15 residues. The V gene's germline CDR1 is SGHNT and CDR2 YYREEE (reference sequence).